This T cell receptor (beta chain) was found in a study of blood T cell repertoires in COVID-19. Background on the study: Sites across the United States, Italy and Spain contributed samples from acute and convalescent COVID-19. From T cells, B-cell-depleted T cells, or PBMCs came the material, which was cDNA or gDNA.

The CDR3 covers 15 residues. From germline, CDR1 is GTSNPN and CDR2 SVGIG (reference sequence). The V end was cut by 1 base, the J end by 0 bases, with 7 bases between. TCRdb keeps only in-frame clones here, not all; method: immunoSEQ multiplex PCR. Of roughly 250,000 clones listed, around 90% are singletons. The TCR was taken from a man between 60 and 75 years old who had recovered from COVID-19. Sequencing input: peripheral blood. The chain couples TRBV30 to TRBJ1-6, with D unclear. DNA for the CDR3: TGTGCCTGGAGTGGACGGAGCTCCTATAATTCACCCCTCCACTTT. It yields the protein CAWSGRSSYNSPLHF. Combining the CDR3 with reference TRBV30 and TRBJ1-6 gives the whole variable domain SQTIHQWPATLVQPVGSPLSLECTVEGTSNPNLYWYRQAAGRGLQLLFYSVGIGQISSEVPQNLSASRPQDRQFILSSKKLLLSDSGFYLCAWSGRSSYNSPLHFGNGTRLTVT.